This is a list of T cell receptor beta chains from one sample in a study of blood T cells in healthy people across ages. Each CDR3 protein is one row after TCRdb ran MiXCR on the 5' RACE reads. The data contain around 870,000 distinct CDR3 sequences, 25% to 30% of them singletons. The sample comprised blood. The source is an elderly woman in good health. Both conserved end residues are part of each CDR3. The order of the fields is V gene, J gene, clone size, CDR3 length, CDR3 protein. Not all rows give a size; the values are once, few, many and, for expanded clones, a class.

TRBV5-1	-	-	16	CASSLRGLGQLYEQYF
TRBV2	TRBJ1-2	-	13	CASNTDGREGYTF
TRBV7-2	TRBJ1-3	-	16	CASSPGQASSGNTIYF
TRBV18	TRBJ2-7	many	16	CASSPPYAGSPYEQYF
TRBV19	TRBJ1-1	-	17	CASSRRTGGFSNTEAFF
TRBV12-3/TRBV12-4	TRBJ1-2	-	15	CASRLNRGPNYGYTF
TRBV11-1	TRBJ1-6	-	18	CASSSLRQGNSVGSPLHF
TRBV7-2	TRBJ1-5	few	17	CASSHGTGGYSNQPQHF
TRBV9	TRBJ1-4	-	14	CASSVGGEDEKLFF
TRBV7-2	TRBJ2-3	many	17	CASQRGGIPLNTDTQYF
TRBV12-3/TRBV12-4	TRBJ2-2	few	16	CASSLGGTRNTGELFF
TRBV7-9	TRBJ2-3	many	16	CASSLQTGGSTDTQYF
TRBV7-2	TRBJ1-1	few	15	CASSLAQGSNTEAFF
TRBV9	TRBJ1-5	-	15	CASSVGVLSNQPQHF
TRBV6-6	TRBJ2-1	once	15	CASRETSGSNNEQFF
TRBV6-9	-	few	13	CATARDRAYEQYF
TRBV20-1	TRBJ1-1	-	14	CSAVPGPSNTEAFF
TRBV9	TRBJ2-1	many	15	CASSATSPTYNEQFF
TRBV9	TRBJ1-2	few	16	CASSVVQGGPDYGYTF
TRBV4-3	TRBJ2-3	many	19	CASSQEGALAGGQVDTQYF
TRBV7-2	TRBJ1-2	-	14	CASSNLGQDYSYTF
TRBV30	TRBJ2-7	few	15	CAWSRTSGGSYEQYF
TRBV12-3/TRBV12-4	TRBJ2-1	many	16	CASSPLGQGAGNEQFF
TRBV7-9	TRBJ1-1	few	15	CASSLGTGASTEAFF
TRBV28	TRBJ2-1	many	11	CASSLGTEQFF
TRBV5-1	TRBJ1-1	few	14	CASSLVGYATEAFF
TRBV5-4	TRBJ2-1	-	16	CASSPRGSPSYNEQFF